This T cell receptor (beta chain) was sequenced in a study of glioma-infiltrating T cells after dendritic cell vaccination. Study-level information: Dendritic cell vaccination trial patients had either newly diagnosed or recurrent glioblastoma. Autologous tumor lysate-pulsed dendritic cell vaccination was given between 2003 and 2012.

Primers: 60 V beta forward and 13 J beta reverse. Sequenced by immunoSEQ multiplex PCR; TCRdb stores in-frame clones only, minus some. The sample lists tens of thousands of clones, about four fifths seen once, with about a sixth in the top ten. V was pared by 7 bases and J by 5 bases, with 10 bases of the junction left unmatched. The CDR3 is made up of 14 amino acids. Germline V gene lookup returns CDR1 SQVTM and CDR2 ANQGSEA. Noted time point: after dendritic cell vaccination, including at tumor progression/relapse. None of the glioblastoma patients had an isocitrate dehydrogenase mutation. The specimen was blood, collected after dendritic cell vaccination. The source of this sequence is a human donor with glioblastoma. V gene TRBV29-1 combines with J gene TRBJ1-1; 10 bases agree with TRBD1. In nucleotides, the CDR3 is TGCAGCGCCTGGACAGGGGGTTTCTATACTGAAGCTTTCTTT. Protein sequence: CSAWTGGFYTEAFF.